This T cell receptor beta chain was identified in a study of T cell changes during pregnancy in multiple sclerosis. Profiling relied on immunoSEQ multiplex PCR, and the TCRdb table lists in-frame clones only, not all of them. Here the sample spans around 120,000 clones, 80% to 95% being singletons. Trimming at V came to 5 bases and at J to 2 bases, leaving 2 bases not matched to a gene. Germline CDR1 is MNHEY and CDR2 is SVGAGI. CDR3 length: 13 amino acids. The clonotype was recovered from a female donor with multiple sclerosis, enrolled in a pregnancy study. V and J are TRBV6-5 and TRBJ2-7; 8 nucleotides align to TRBD1. The sample was peripheral blood, taken after pregnancy. CDR3: CASSQGATYEQYF. The CDR3 nucleotides are TGTGCCAGCAGTCAGGGGGCCACCTACGAGCAGTACTTC.